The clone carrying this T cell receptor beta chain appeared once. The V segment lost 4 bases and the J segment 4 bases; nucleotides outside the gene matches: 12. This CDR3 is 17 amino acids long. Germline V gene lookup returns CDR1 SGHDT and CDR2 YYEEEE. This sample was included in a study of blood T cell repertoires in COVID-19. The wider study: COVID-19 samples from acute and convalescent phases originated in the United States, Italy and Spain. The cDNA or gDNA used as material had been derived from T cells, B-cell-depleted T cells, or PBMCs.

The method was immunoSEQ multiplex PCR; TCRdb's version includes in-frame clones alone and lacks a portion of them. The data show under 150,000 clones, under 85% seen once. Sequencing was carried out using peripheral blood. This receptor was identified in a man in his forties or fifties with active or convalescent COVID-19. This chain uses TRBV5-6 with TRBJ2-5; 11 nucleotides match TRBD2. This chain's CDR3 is CASSGGFSGGVGETQYF. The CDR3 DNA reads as TGTGCCAGCAGCGGCGGATTTAGCGGGGGGGTTGGAGAGACCCAGTACTTC.